The 20 T cell receptor beta chains given below trace back to one sample, sequenced in a study of T cell responses to AZD1222 COVID-19 vaccine. Assay: immunoSEQ multiplex PCR; the TCRdb copy retains only in-frame clones and omits some. The repertoire holds 100,000 to 150,000 clones, 85% to 90% seen once, with around a quarter in the top ten. The specimen comprised peripheral blood, sampled on day 0 of AZD1222 vaccination. These receptors all come from an adult in good health.

This rearrangement joins TRBV7-8 to TRBJ2-7; 10 positions match TRBD2. From germline, CDR1 is SGHVS and CDR2 FQNEAQ. This CDR3 has 16 amino acids. The V segment lost 1 base and the J segment 7 bases; nucleotides outside the gene matches: 10. Written as DNA, the CDR3 is TGTGCCAGCAGCTTAGGAGCGGGGGGGCTGTTGGAGGAGCAGTACTTC. Residues: CASSLGAGGLLEEQYF.

Concerning this clone: The junction shows a germline mismatch at one end, possibly a read error. V usage is TRBV6-5 and J usage is TRBJ2-3, with 10 bases identical to TRBD2. Germline CDR1 reads MNHEY; CDR2 reads SVGAGI. This CDR3 is 13 amino acids long. The CDR3 loop reads CASSYSWTSGFNF. CDR3 in DNA: TGTGCCAGCAGTTACTCCTGGACTAGCGGCTTCAATTTT.

The chain couples TRBV5-1 to TRBJ1-5, with 7 bases matching TRBD1. This CDR3 is 15 amino acids long. Trimming removed 4 bases from V and 4 bases from J; junction bases left unmatched: 8. Germline CDR1 SGHRS, CDR2 YFSETQ. The CDR3 DNA reads TGCGCCAGCAGCCTTGCGACAGGGATAAATCAGCCCCAGCATTTT. Protein sequence: CASSLATGINQPQHF. The full variable domain, with the rest looked up from reference TRBV5-1 and TRBJ1-5, is KAGVTQTPRYLIKTRGQQVTLSCSPISGHRSVSWYQQTPGQGLQFLFEYFSETQRNKGNFPGRFSGRQFSNSRSEMNVSTLELGDSALYLCASSLATGINQPQHFGDGTRLSIL.

V and J are TRBV14 and TRBJ1-5; D unresolved. V gave up 2 bases and J gave up 7 bases, with 12 bases separating them. CDR1 is SGHDN, CDR2 FVKESK, per germline. The CDR3 consists of 14 residues. In DNA form, the CDR3 reads TGTGCCAGCAGCCAACTAGTCCCCAGACAGCCCCAGCATTTT. Protein product: CASSQLVPRQPQHF.

The chain is built from TRBV12-3 or TRBV12-4 and TRBJ2-2; D unresolved. CDR3 length equals 12 residues. V lost 9 bases and J lost 4, with 9 bases in between. In DNA, the CDR3 is TGTGCCAGTGGAAGGGTCACCGGGGAGCTGTTTTTT. It specifies CASGRVTGELFF.

The chain joins TRBV6-4 to TRBJ2-2; tentatively, D is TRBD1 (6 bases). Trimming took 5 bases from V and 0 from J, leaving 10 bases between them. Germline CDR1 is MRHNA and CDR2 is SNTAGT. This CDR3 is 15 amino acids long. CDR3 protein: CASSKDRANTGELFF. The CDR3 region has the DNA TGTGCCAGCAGTAAGGACAGAGCGAACACCGGGGAGCTGTTTTTT.

The chain employs TRBV6-4 and TRBJ2-1; the D gene is possibly TRBD2 (5 bases). Germline loops: CDR1 MRHNA, CDR2 SNTAGT. This CDR3 has 15 amino acids. Trimming left V 10 bases short and J 4 bases short, with 20 bases between. The CDR3 protein is CATRSSGILYNEQFF. CDR3 DNA: TGTGCCACCAGATCAAGCGGAATCCTTTACAATGAGCAGTTCTTC.

The gene calls are TRBV19 and TRBJ1-2; D gene ambiguous. Per the germline V gene, CDR1 is LNHDA and CDR2 is SQIVND (reference sequence). V was shortened by 5 bases and J by 2 bases, with 3 bases between the two germline ends. The CDR3 spans 11 residues. The CDR3 loop reads CASSGNYGYTF. CDR3 nucleotides: TGTGCCAGTAGTGGGAACTATGGCTACACCTTC. Full variable domain (remainder filled in from reference TRBV19 and TRBJ1-2): DGGITQSPKYLFRKEGQNVTLSCEQNLNHDAMYWYRQDPGQGLRLIYYSQIVNDFQKGDIAEGYSVSREKKESFPLTVTSAQKNPTAFYLCASSGNYGYTFGSGTRLTVV.

This clone showed up just a few times. This chain links TRBV25-1 with TRBJ1-1; D unresolved. The germline gives CDR1 MGHDK, CDR2 SYGVNS. This CDR3 has 14 residues. V was shortened by 3 bases and J by 2 bases, with 10 bases between the two germline ends. CDR3 sequence (DNA): TGTGCCAGCAGTGATTCAACAGCTAACACTGAAGCTTTCTTT. Its translation is CASSDSTANTEAFF. Supplemented by reference TRBV25-1 and TRBJ1-1, the full variable domain reads EADIYQTPRYLVIGTGKKITLECSQTMGHDKMYWYQQDPGMELHLIHYSYGVNSTEKGDLSSESTVSRIRTEHFPLTLESARPSHTSQYLCASSDSTANTEAFFGQGTRLTVV.

The CDR3 coding sequence is TGTGCCTGGAGTCCCGGGGGCGACGAAAAACTGTTTTTT. This sequence encodes CAWSPGGDEKLFF. The chain carries TRBV30 and TRBJ1-4; D may be TRBD1 (6 bases). Germline V gives CDR1 GTSNPN, CDR2 SVGIG (reference sequence). CDR3 length: 13 residues. Between the trimmed V and J ends, which lost 2 bases and 8 bases, there was a span of 12 bases.

The chain carries TRBV3-1 (or the pseudogene TRBV3-2) and TRBJ1-2; 7 bases fit TRBD1. V lost 1 base and J lost 8; bases outside the gene matches: 10. The germline gives CDR1 LGHDT, CDR2 YNNKEL (reference sequence). CDR3 length: 15 amino acids. For the CDR3, the DNA is TGTGCCAGCAGCCAAGCGGACAGGACCGGGGGAGGCTACACCTTC. This gives the protein CASSQADRTGGGYTF.

The V and J genes are TRBV5-1 and TRBJ1-2; 9 positions agree with TRBD1. CDR3 length: 16 amino acids. V shed 4 bases, J shed 4 bases, and the junction held 11 bases outside the gene matches. From germline, CDR1 is SGHRS and CDR2 YFSETQ. CDR3 DNA sequence: TGCGCCAGCAGCCCCTCAACCGGGACAGGGCTCTATGGCTACACCTTC. Amino acids: CASSPSTGTGLYGYTF.

This clone was seen more than once but under ten times. The chain joins TRBV10-3 to TRBJ1-5, with no clear D. Germline CDR1 ENHRY, CDR2 SYGVKD. V dropped 2 bases and J dropped 2 bases, with 1 base sitting between them. This CDR3 is built from 12 residues. The CDR3 sequence is CAISEGNQPQHF. CDR3 coding DNA: TGTGCCATCAGTGAGGGCAATCAGCCCCAGCATTTT.

The genes are TRBV3-1 (or the pseudogene TRBV3-2) and TRBJ2-1; no firm D call. Germline loops: CDR1 LGHDT, CDR2 YNNKEL (reference sequence). The CDR3 is 16 residues long. V lost 1 base to trimming and J lost 6 bases, with 16 bases between them. In nucleotides, the CDR3 is TGTGCCAGCAGCCAAGCCACGGTGGTCCGCGCCAATGAGCAGTTCTTC. Translation: CASSQATVVRANEQFF.

The V call is TRBV28, the J call TRBJ2-1; 7 bases agree with TRBD2. The ends lost 4 bases at V and 0 bases at J; junction bases unmatched: 9. Germline assignment: CDR1 MDHEN and CDR2 SYDVKM. This CDR3 contains 17 residues. CDR3 coding DNA: TGTGCCAGCAGTTCTCTGACTAGCCTAGGCTCCTACAATGAGCAGTTCTTC. It yields the protein CASSSLTSLGSYNEQFF.

V usage is TRBV27 and J usage is TRBJ1-1, with D hard to call. The V end was cut by 3 bases, the J end by 1 base, with 9 bases between. Germline-derived CDR1 and CDR2 are MNHEY and SMNVEV (reference sequence). This CDR3 is 14 amino acids long. In nucleotides, the CDR3 is TGTGCCAGCAGTTTCCGACGGGGGAACACTGAAGCTTTCTTT. Its translation is CASSFRRGNTEAFF.

The V and J genes are TRBV3-1 (or the pseudogene TRBV3-2) and TRBJ2-1; 12 positions match TRBD2. Trimming took 6 bases from V and 10 from J; bases not matched to a gene: 10. Germline-derived CDR1 and CDR2 are LGHDT and YNNKEL (reference sequence). The CDR3 sequence is 15 residues long. The CDR3 DNA is TGTGCCAGCAGGGGCGCTAGCGGGGGGGCAGGGGAGCAGTTCTTC. Protein: CASRGASGGAGEQFF.

V usage is TRBV5-1 and J usage is TRBJ2-2; TRBD2 is a possible D gene (6 bases). Between the trimmed V and J ends, which lost 4 bases and 5 bases, there was a span of 12 bases. The V gene's germline CDR1 is SGHRS and CDR2 YFSETQ. CDR3 size: 14 residues. In DNA form, the CDR3 reads TGCGCCAGCAGCACGGGAGCTGAAACCGGGGAGCTGTTTTTT. This codes for CASSTGAETGELFF.

In regard to this clone: An end of the junction differs from the germline gene, which may be a read error. The V and J genes are TRBV7-7 and TRBJ1-1; D is perhaps TRBD1 (6 bases). Germline loops: CDR1 SSHAT, CDR2 FNYEAQ (reference sequence). The CDR3 extends over 17 amino acids. The CDR3 nucleotides read TGTGCTAGCAGCCCACAACCGTTGGGGACACTGAACACTGAAGCTTTCTTT. This encodes CASSPQPLGTLNTEAFF. The full variable domain, in which reference TRBV7-7 and TRBJ1-1 provide the parts outside the CDR3, is GAGVSQSPRYKVTKRGQDVTLRCDPISSHATLYWYQQALGQGPEFLTYFNYEAQPDKSGLPSDRFSAERPEGSISTLTIQRTEQRDSAMYRCASSPQPLGTLNTEAFFGQGTRLTVV.

V is TRBV4-2 and J is TRBJ1-1, with D possibly TRBD1 on 5 matching bases. The length of the CDR3 is 12 residues. V was shortened by 4 bases and J by 5 bases, with 8 bases between the two germline ends. The germline V gene has CDR1 LGHNA and CDR2 YNFKEQ. The DNA of the CDR3 is TGTGCCAGCAGCCGGGGGGGGACTGAAGCTTTCTTT. Protein sequence: CASSRGGTEAFF.